Presented here are 9 T cell receptor beta chains from one specimen sequenced in a study of shared clonotypes between healthy human individuals. Libraries were prepared by immunoSEQ multiplex PCR; TCRdb keeps only in-frame clonotypes and omits some of them. Seen here are more than 2,000,000 clones, more than 85% observed once, and the top ten hold approximately 0.4%. The sample taken for sequencing was naive CD4+ T cells from PBMCs. The subset is: CD45RA+ positively selected. The receptors derive from a man younger than 30 in good health. Some clones in this sample may be carry-over from other donors' samples.

This clone was recorded once. This sequence joins TRBV4-1 and TRBJ2-3; D gene uncertain. CDR3 length equals 13 residues. CDR1 MGHRA and CDR2 YSYEKL come from the germline V gene. The V and J ends lost 1 base and 4 bases respectively, with 6 bases between them. CDR3 in DNA: TGCGCCAGCAGCCAAGGCCCATCAGATACGCAGTATTTT. Translation gives CASSQGPSDTQYF.

This clone was recorded once. V is TRBV2 and J is TRBJ2-3; possibly TRBD1 or TRBD2 for D (6 bases each). V lost 3 bases and J 4 bases, leaving 14 bases between the germline ends. The CDR3 runs to 15 residues. Germline V lookup: CDR1 SNHLY, CDR2 FYNNEI. CDR3 sequence: CASSDPGARADTQYF. DNA for the CDR3: TGTGCCAGCAGTGACCCGGGGGCGCGTGCAGATACGCAGTATTTT.

CDR3 DNA sequence: TGTGCCAGCAGTGCATGGTTGACCCGGGTCTCCAACTACGAGCAGTACTTC. Amino acid sequence: CASSAWLTRVSNYEQYF. This chain uses TRBV6-1 with TRBJ2-7; D is ambiguous. This CDR3 is built from 17 residues. CDR1 and CDR2 (germline): MNHNS, SASEGT. The V end was cut by 4 bases, the J end by 3 bases, with 22 bases between.

V usage is TRBV5-1 and J usage is TRBJ2-2; 9 bases fit TRBD2. With 4 bases clipped from V and 6 bases from J, the junction kept 10 bases outside the gene matches. Germline V gene data show CDR1 as SGHRS and CDR2 as YFSETQ. The length of the CDR3 is 16 residues. The CDR3 region is CASSPNPSGVSGELFF. CDR3 sequence (DNA): TGCGCCAGCAGCCCAAACCCTAGCGGGGTTTCCGGGGAGCTGTTTTTT.

The V and J genes are TRBV21-1 and TRBJ1-5. TRBV21-1 is given as a pseudogene. This CDR3 has 15 amino acids. The CDR3 protein is CASSPHGTRNQPQHF. In DNA, the CDR3 is TGTGCCAGCAGCCCTCACGGGACGAGGAATCAGCCCCAGCATTTT.

The chain employs TRBV5-1 and TRBJ2-3, with 7 nucleotides matching TRBD2. Germline V lookup: CDR1 SGHRS, CDR2 YFSETQ. The CDR3 is 15 residues long. V trimming: 7 bases; J trimming: 6 bases; junction bases outside the gene matches: 14. CDR3 nucleotide sequence: TGCGCCAGCGGCGGGAGCCCAACTTCTCGGGATACGCAGTATTTT. It yields the protein CASGGSPTSRDTQYF.

This chain joins TRBV30 and TRBJ2-7; D perhaps matches TRBD2 (5 bases). Per germline, CDR1 GTSNPN and CDR2 SVGIG (reference sequence). The V gene lost 2 bases and the J gene lost 6 bases, with 11 bases spanning the gap. This CDR3 comprises 12 residues. This chain's CDR3 is CAWSPREGEQYF. The DNA for the CDR3 is TGTGCCTGGAGTCCCCGAGAGGGCGAGCAGTACTTC. Filled out from reference TRBV30 and TRBJ2-7, the complete variable domain reads SQTIHQWPATLVQPVGSPLSLECTVEGTSNPNLYWYRQAAGRGLQLLFYSVGIGQISSEVPQNLSASRPQDRQFILSSKKLLLSDSGFYLCAWSPREGEQYFGPGTRLTVT.

The chain has TRBV19 and TRBJ1-1; 7 bases are a match to TRBD1. The germline gives CDR1 LNHDA, CDR2 SQIVND (reference sequence). Trimming at V came to 3 bases and at J to 6 bases, leaving 13 bases not matched to a gene. The CDR3 length is 16 residues. In nucleotides, the CDR3 is TGTGCCAGTAGTATTGTGCCTCAGGGGGGTAGCCCTGAAGCTTTCTTT. Translating gives CASSIVPQGGSPEAFF.

The chain is built from TRBV7-8 and TRBJ2-3; 8 bases map to TRBD2. The V segment lost 3 bases and the J segment 1 base; nucleotides outside the gene matches: 3. Germline CDR1 SGHVS, CDR2 FQNEAQ. There are 15 residues in the CDR3. CDR3 in DNA: TGTGCCAGCAGCTTCGAGGGACTAGGCACAGATACGCAGTATTTT. Protein sequence: CASSFEGLGTDTQYF.